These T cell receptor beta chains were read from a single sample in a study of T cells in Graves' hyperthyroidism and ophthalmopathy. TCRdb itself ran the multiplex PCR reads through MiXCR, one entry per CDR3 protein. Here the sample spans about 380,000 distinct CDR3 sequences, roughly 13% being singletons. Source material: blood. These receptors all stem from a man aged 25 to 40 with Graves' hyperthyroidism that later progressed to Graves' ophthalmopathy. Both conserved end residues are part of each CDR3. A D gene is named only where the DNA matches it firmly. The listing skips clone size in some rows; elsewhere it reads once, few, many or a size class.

CASSQDRGTNEQFF,TGTGCCAGCAGCCAAGATCGGGGGACCAATGAGCAGTTCTTC,14,TRBV3-1,many,TRBJ2-1,.
CASSLAGVDNEQFF,TGTGCCAGCTCTCTAGCGGGAGTTGACAATGAGCAGTTCTTC,14,TRBV12-3/TRBV12-4,many,TRBJ2-1,TRBD2
CSASASGVSYNEQFF,TGCAGTGCTAGTGCCAGCGGGGTCTCCTACAATGAGCAGTTCTTC,15,TRBV20-1,many,TRBJ2-1,TRBD2
CSAPPGRLGYTF,TGCAGTGCTCCTCCGGGACGGCTAGGCTACACCTTC,12,TRBV20-1,.,TRBJ1-2,.
CASSLTRFNIQYF,TGTGCCAGCAGCCTGACGCGGTTCAACATTCAGTACTTC,13,TRBV2,few,TRBJ2-4,.
CASSEQGHQQETQYF,TGTGCCAGTAGTGAACAGGGCCACCAACAAGAGACCCAGTACTTC,15,TRBV19,few,TRBJ2-5,.
CASSSISRGSYNEQFF,TGTGCCAGCAGCTCAATCTCACGGGGCTCCTACAATGAGCAGTTCTTC,16,TRBV28,many,TRBJ2-1,.
CASSTQQGGDTEAFF,TGTGCCAGCAGCACCCAACAGGGGGGGGACACTGAAGCTTTCTTT,15,TRBV4-2,.,TRBJ1-1,TRBD1
CASSYPGRGTLHF,TGTGCCAGCAGTTACCCGGGCAGAGGGACCCTCCACTTT,13,TRBV27,.,TRBJ1-6,.
CASSGGRITNEKLFF,TGTGCCAGCAGCGGAGGTCGGATAACTAATGAAAAACTGTTTTTT,15,TRBV7-9,.,TRBJ1-4,.
CASRFESYEQYF,TGTGCCAGCAGGTTCGAGTCCTACGAGCAGTACTTC,12,TRBV2,many,TRBJ2-7,.
CASSYPTFYSNQPQHF,TGTGCCAGCAGTTACCCGACGTTTTATAGCAATCAGCCCCAGCATTTT,16,TRBV6-2/TRBV6-3,many,TRBJ1-5,.
CASSYMGGSYNEQFF,TGTGCCAGCAGTTACATGGGGGGCTCCTACAATGAGCAGTTCTTC,15,TRBV6-5,.,TRBJ2-1,.
CASSLAGEVDTGELFF,TGTGCCAGCAGCTTGGCAGGGGAGGTGGACACCGGGGAGCTGTTTTTT,16,TRBV5-5,.,TRBJ2-2,.
CASSPGDRGGLYGYTF,TGTGCCAGCTCACCAGGGGACAGGGGAGGACTCTATGGCTACACCTTC,16,TRBV18,.,TRBJ1-2,TRBD1
CSASDRVNQPQHF,TGCAGTGCCTCGGACAGGGTCAATCAGCCCCAGCATTTT,13,TRBV20-1,.,TRBJ1-5,TRBD1
CASSLQRTNYGYTF,TGTGCCAGCAGTTTACAACGGACTAACTATGGCTACACCTTC,14,TRBV28,many,TRBJ1-2,.
CASRRTGRGNYEQYF,TGTGCCAGCAGGCGTACGGGGCGGGGCAACTACGAGCAGTACTTC,15,TRBV12-3/TRBV12-4,many,TRBJ2-7,.
CSARGQGGNQPQHF,TGCAGCGCCCGAGGACAGGGAGGCAATCAGCCCCAGCATTTT,14,TRBV29-1,few,TRBJ1-5,TRBD1
CASSLSQGAGYQETQYF,TGTGCCAGCAGCTTGTCCCAGGGGGCAGGGTACCAAGAGACCCAGTACTTC,17,TRBV11-2,many,TRBJ2-5,TRBD1
CASSARPGVPTEAFF,TGTGCCAGCAGCGCAAGGCCAGGGGTCCCCACTGAAGCTTTCTTT,15,TRBV11-2,many,TRBJ1-1,.
CASSRALVVDEQFF,TGCGCCAGCAGCCGAGCGCTAGTGGTCGACGAGCAGTTCTTC,14,TRBV4-1,.,TRBJ2-1,.
CASSYDFNTEAFF,TGTGCCAGCAGTTACGACTTTAACACTGAAGCTTTCTTT,13,TRBV6-5,.,TRBJ1-1,.
CASSPLGAGANVLTF,TGTGCCAGCAGCCCCCTGGGGGCCGGGGCCAACGTCCTGACTTTC,15,TRBV7-9,.,TRBJ2-6,.
CASSSEQVSPLHF,TGTGCCAGCAGCTCGGAACAGGTTTCACCCCTCCACTTT,13,TRBV9,.,TRBJ1-6,.
CAWSLSSGQFF,TGTGCCTGGAGTTTGTCTAGCGGCCAGTTCTTC,11,TRBV30,few,TRBJ2-1,TRBD2
CAWAPGFYTGELFF,TGTGCCTGGGCCCCGGGATTTTATACCGGGGAGCTGTTTTTT,14,TRBV30,.,TRBJ2-2,.
CASSFEDTSGNTIYF,TGTGCCAGCAGCTTCGAGGACACCTCTGGAAACACCATATATTTT,15,TRBV11-3,many,TRBJ1-3,.
CASSRDRGLGNTIYF,TGCGCCAGCAGCCGGGACAGGGGGCTTGGAAACACCATATATTTT,15,TRBV4-1,.,TRBJ1-3,TRBD1
CASSLSAVWGPQHF,TGTGCCAGCAGTTTATCGGCCGTATGGGGACCCCAGCATTTT,14,TRBV27,many,TRBJ1-5,.
CASSPMGTTSTGELFF,TGTGCCAGCAGCCCAATGGGGACAACCTCCACCGGGGAGCTGTTTTTT,16,TRBV9,few,TRBJ2-2,.
CASEVGADRGRYQPQHF,TGTGCCAGCGAAGTTGGAGCGGACAGGGGGAGGTATCAGCCCCAGCATTTT,17,TRBV7-3,.,TRBJ1-5,TRBD1
CASSLGYGGDYEQYF,TGTGCCAGCAGCTTAGGATACGGGGGGGACTACGAGCAGTACTTC,15,TRBV7-9,.,TRBJ2-7,TRBD2
CASSLFGTGGGPGELFF,TGTGCCAGCAGTTTATTCGGTACAGGGGGCGGTCCCGGGGAGCTGTTTTTT,17,TRBV27,many,TRBJ2-2,TRBD1
CSARYSRDRRYNSPLHF,TGCAGTGCTAGATATAGCCGGGACAGACGATATAATTCACCCCTCCACTTT,17,TRBV20-1,few,TRBJ1-6,TRBD1
CASSFLTTNEKLFF,TGTGCCAGCAGCTTCCTGACCACGAATGAAAAACTGTTTTTT,14,TRBV7-9,.,TRBJ1-4,.
CASSWGQGGGYTF,TGTGCCAGCAGCTGGGGACAGGGAGGAGGCTACACCTTC,13,TRBV5-6,.,TRBJ1-2,TRBD1
CSGNQGGGTDTQYF,TGCAGCGGAAATCAGGGAGGGGGCACAGATACGCAGTATTTT,14,TRBV29-1,.,TRBJ2-3,TRBD2
CASSATSGGYEQYF,TGTGCCAGCAGTGCGACTAGCGGGGGCTACGAGCAGTACTTC,14,TRBV6-1,few,TRBJ2-7,TRBD2
CAIGGGDHNSPLHF,TGTGCCATCGGAGGGGGTGATCATAATTCACCCCTCCACTTT,14,TRBV10-3,.,TRBJ1-6,.
CASSEEDGTGGQPQHF,TGTGCCAGCAGTGAAGAAGACGGGACAGGGGGACAGCCCCAGCATTTT,16,TRBV6-1,many,TRBJ1-5,TRBD1
CASSIGGTNTEAFF,TGTGCCAGTAGTATAGGAGGGACGAACACTGAAGCTTTCTTT,14,TRBV19,many,TRBJ1-1,.
CASLRYPTGVGNEQFF,TGTGCCAGCCTCCGATATCCGACAGGGGTGGGGAATGAGCAGTTCTTC,16,TRBV28,many,TRBJ2-1,TRBD1
CASSAGLNQNTDTQYF,TGTGCCAGCAGCGCGGGACTGAATCAGAACACAGATACGCAGTATTTT,16,TRBV7-3,few,TRBJ2-3,.
CASAGRGGDGYTF,TGTGCCAGTGCGGGAAGGGGCGGCGATGGCTACACCTTC,13,TRBV19,many,TRBJ1-2,.
CASNSPRGRTEAFF,TGTGCCAGCAACTCCCCCAGGGGAAGGACTGAAGCTTTCTTT,14,TRBV11-2,many,TRBJ1-1,.
CASSLEAGTGSTGTQYF,TGTGCCAGCAGCTTAGAGGCCGGGACAGGGTCAACTGGGACCCAGTACTTC,17,TRBV11-2,many,TRBJ2-5,TRBD1
CATQPGHSASGNTIYF,TGTGCCACCCAGCCGGGACATTCGGCCTCTGGAAACACCATATATTTT,16,TRBV24-1,once,TRBJ1-3,.
CASSPTGRTQETQYF,TGTGCCAGCAGCCCGACAGGAAGAACCCAAGAGACCCAGTACTTC,15,TRBV5-6,.,TRBJ2-5,.
CASSLLGSYNSPLHF,TGTGCCAGCAGTTTATTGGGCTCCTATAATTCACCCCTCCACTTT,15,TRBV27,many,TRBJ1-6,.
CSARADRDQPQHF,TGCAGTGCTAGAGCTGACAGGGATCAGCCCCAGCATTTT,13,TRBV20-1,.,TRBJ1-5,TRBD1
CASRLTGIITEAFF,TGTGCCAGCAGGTTAACAGGGATTATTACTGAAGCTTTCTTT,14,TRBV12-3/TRBV12-4,many,TRBJ1-1,.
CSTRQYQETQYF,TGCAGTACTCGGCAGTACCAAGAGACCCAGTACTTC,12,TRBV20-1,few,TRBJ2-5,.
CATSRGGGYGYTF,TGTGCCACCAGCCGAGGGGGCGGCTATGGCTACACCTTC,13,TRBV15,.,TRBJ1-2,TRBD1
CASSIEGASSYEQYF,TGTGCCAGTAGTATAGAGGGTGCTAGCTCCTACGAGCAGTACTTC,15,TRBV19,.,TRBJ2-7,.
CASGLVGTEKSQPQHF,TGTGCTAGTGGTTTGGTCGGGACAGAGAAATCTCAGCCCCAGCATTTT,16,TRBV12-5,few,TRBJ1-5,TRBD1
CASSQGAFQPQHF,TGTGCCAGCAGCCAGGGGGCTTTCCAGCCCCAGCATTTT,13,TRBV7-2,many,TRBJ1-5,TRBD1
CAWSRVRAEAFF,TGTGCCTGGAGTCGAGTTAGGGCTGAAGCTTTCTTT,12,TRBV30,many,TRBJ1-1,.
CASSLMIPQETQYF,TGTGCCAGCAGCTTAATGATCCCCCAAGAGACCCAGTACTTC,14,TRBV11-3,many,TRBJ2-5,.